The clone carrying this T cell receptor (beta chain) has only a few counts. Its specificity is unknown. The CDR3 is made up of 17 amino acids. The V gene end was trimmed by 2 bases and the J gene end by 3 bases; junction bases not matched to a gene: 10. The germline V gene encodes CDR1 SNHLY and CDR2 FYNNEI. This entry belongs to a study of cytomegalovirus exposure and HLA in healthy donors. Study-level results: Cytomegalovirus-associated TCR beta chains were listed, numbering some 170. Whilst most TCR sequences proved rare, a subset of public TCRs occurred across many donors.

The donors were members of the validation cohort comprising approximately 110 subjects, separate from the roughly 650-subject first cohort. Sequencing used immunoSEQ multiplex PCR; TCRdb keeps in-frame clones, though not all of them. The sample contains about 190,000 clones, around 81% of which appear only once. Sequencing input: PBMCs. The clonotype originates from a woman younger than 30 in good health and CMV-seropositive. V usage is TRBV2 and J usage is TRBJ1-5, with 7 bases fitting TRBD1. The CDR3 region is CASSESLRDRHNQPQHF. In nucleotides, the CDR3 is TGTGCCAGCAGTGAAAGTCTCCGGGACAGACACAATCAGCCCCAGCATTTT.